These T cell receptor beta chains were read from a single sample in a study of blood T cell repertoires in COVID-19. Sequenced by immunoSEQ multiplex PCR; TCRdb stores in-frame clones only, minus some. The sample records tens of thousands of clones, 80% to 90% being singletons. Sequencing input: peripheral blood. Receptors originate from a human donor in a cohort sampled during active COVID-19. The donor label of this sample is uncertain. CDR3s include the opening cysteine and the closing phenylalanine or tryptophan. Fields, in order: clone size, J gene, D gene, V gene, CDR3 protein, CDR3 DNA. D genes are given only for firm matches. Expanded clones are given a class, and other clones once, few, many or no size at all.

. TRBJ2-7 TRBD2 TRBV9 CASSASGTPYEQYF TGTGCCAGCAGCGCAAGCGGGACTCCCTACGAGCAGTACTTC
. TRBJ2-2 . TRBV18 CASSPRTDGELFF TGTGCCAGCTCACCTCGGACAGACGGGGAGCTGTTTTTT
. TRBJ2-5 TRBD2 TRBV2 CASHLGLAGGLQETQYF TGTGCCAGCCATCTGGGACTAGCGGGGGGCCTCCAAGAGACCCAGTACTTC
. TRBJ1-1 . TRBV7-3 CASSRDTYTEAFF TGTGCCAGCAGCAGAGACACATACACTGAAGCTTTCTTT
medium-sized TRBJ1-2 . TRBV6-2/TRBV6-3 CASSYTPDSATNYGYTF TGTGCCAGCAGTTACACCCCGGACAGCGCCACTAACTATGGCTACACCTTC
. TRBJ1-5 . TRBV24-1 CATSEGDFQPQHF TGTGCCACCAGTGAGGGGGACTTTCAGCCCCAGCATTTT
once TRBJ2-7 TRBD1 TRBV15 CATSRDPGTDLYEQYF TGTGCCACCAGCAGAGATCCTGGGACAGACCTCTACGAGCAGTACTTC
once TRBJ2-5 TRBD2 TRBV7-3 CASSLGAGSGEQETQYF TGTGCCAGCAGCTTGGGAGCTGGTAGCGGGGAACAAGAGACCCAGTACTTC
. TRBJ2-7 TRBD2 TRBV10-3 CAITRGEVSYEQYF TGTGCCATCACCCGGGGGGAGGTCTCCTACGAGCAGTACTTC
. TRBJ2-5 . TRBV2 CASSPEETQYF TGTGCCAGCAGTCCAGAAGAGACCCAGTACTTC
. TRBJ1-2 TRBD1 TRBV3-1/TRBV3-2 CASSHTGDGYTF TGTGCCAGCAGCCATACAGGGGACGGCTACACCTTC
once TRBJ2-5 TRBD2 TRBV5-6 CASSTTSGAYQETQYF TGTGCCAGCAGCACAACTAGCGGGGCGTACCAAGAGACCCAGTACTTC
. TRBJ1-6 . TRBV27 CASSSMSGNYNSPLHF TGTGCCAGCAGTTCCATGTCAGGGAACTATAATTCACCCCTCCACTTT
. TRBJ1-2 TRBD1 TRBV29-1 CSVEKTGRGRLGYTF TGCAGCGTTGAGAAAACCGGCAGGGGGCGCTTGGGCTACACCTTC
once TRBJ2-1 TRBD1 TRBV29-1 CSVQRTGAYNEQFF TGCAGCGTTCAGAGGACAGGGGCCTACAATGAGCAGTTCTTC
. TRBJ2-5 . TRBV19 CASSIDRDGWETQYF TGTGCCAGTAGTATAGATCGGGATGGGTGGGAGACCCAGTACTTC
. TRBJ2-7 . TRBV28 CASRRLGSSYEQYF TGTGCCAGCAGGCGACTCGGCAGTTCCTACGAGCAGTACTTC
. TRBJ2-1 TRBD1 TRBV7-3 CASSTGTGGNEQFF TGTGCCAGCAGCACCGGGACAGGGGGTAATGAGCAGTTCTTC
. TRBJ1-6 . TRBV2 CASKRSSSSYNSPLHF TGTGCCAGCAAGCGGAGTTCTAGCTCCTATAATTCACCCCTCCACTTT
. TRBJ2-1 . TRBV18 CASSPVADGVDEQFF TGTGCCAGCTCACCAGTAGCAGACGGGGTCGATGAGCAGTTCTTC
. TRBJ2-4 . TRBV11-2 CASSLEGAIAKNIQYF TGTGCCAGCAGCTTAGAGGGGGCTATTGCCAAAAACATTCAGTACTTC
. TRBJ2-7 . TRBV21-1 CASSTDPDRGAEQYF TGTGCCAGCAGCACAGACCCGGACAGGGGCGCCGAGCAGTACTTC
. TRBJ1-5 . TRBV6-5 CASSPRGANQPQHF TGTGCCAGCAGTCCCCGGGGGGCCAATCAGCCCCAGCATTTT
few TRBJ1-1 . TRBV4-2 CASSHARTERFF TGTGCCAGCAGCCATGCTAGGACAGAGCGTTTCTTT
. TRBJ2-7 TRBD1 TRBV6-5 CASSYGQGSGDYEQYF TGTGCCAGCAGTTACGGACAGGGATCGGGAGACTACGAGCAGTACTTC
. TRBJ2-3 TRBD2 TRBV2 CASSEGASGGVTDTQYF TGTGCCAGCAGTGAGGGGGCTAGCGGGGGCGTGACAGATACGCAGTATTTT
. TRBJ2-7 TRBD2 TRBV11-2 CASSLHLAGFPLSYEQYF TGTGCCAGCAGCTTACACCTAGCGGGGTTTCCTCTATCCTACGAGCAGTACTTC
. TRBJ2-7 TRBD2 TRBV12-5 CASGFPGGLAYEQYF TGTGCTAGTGGTTTCCCGGGGGGGCTTGCCTACGAGCAGTACTTC
few TRBJ1-3 . TRBV5-1 CASSSTGDSGNTIYF TGCGCCAGCAGCTCTACAGGAGACTCTGGAAACACCATATATTTT
. TRBJ2-1 TRBD2 TRBV9 CASSVGTSGGAHEQFF TGTGCCAGCAGCGTGGGGACTAGCGGGGGGGCACATGAGCAGTTCTTC
once TRBJ2-1 . TRBV4-2 CASSQARRGSEQFF TGTGCCAGCAGCCAAGCCCGGAGGGGCTCTGAGCAGTTCTTC
. TRBJ1-3 . TRBV5-1 CASSPQVNSGNTIYF TGCGCCAGCAGCCCACAGGTAAACTCTGGAAACACCATATATTTT
few TRBJ2-7 TRBD2 TRBV4-1 CASSQDRASGSYYEQYF TGCGCCAGCAGCCAAGATCGGGCTAGCGGAAGTTACTACGAGCAGTACTTC
. TRBJ1-5 . TRBV30 CAWSSSGQRRNQPQHF TGTGCCTGGAGTTCTAGCGGACAGCGGCGCAATCAGCCCCAGCATTTT
. TRBJ2-6 TRBD1 TRBV5-1 CASSLQGDGANVLTF TGCGCCAGCAGCTTGCAGGGGGATGGGGCCAACGTCCTGACTTTC
. TRBJ1-5 . TRBV4-1 CASSQDPYQPQHF TGCGCCAGCAGCCAAGATCCGTATCAGCCCCAGCATTTT
. TRBJ1-2 TRBD1 TRBV10-3 CAISESSGGNYGYTF TGTGCCATCAGTGAGTCTTCAGGGGGGAACTATGGCTACACCTTC
. TRBJ1-1 TRBD1 TRBV5-4 CASSLGTGGNTEAFF TGTGCCAGCAGCTTAGGGACAGGCGGGAACACTGAAGCTTTCTTT
. TRBJ1-2 TRBD1 TRBV6-5 CASSSRTGSINGYTF TGTGCCAGCAGTTCCCGGACAGGGTCGATCAATGGCTACACCTTC
. TRBJ1-1 . TRBV19 CASSINQGVEAFF TGTGCCAGTAGTATAAACCAGGGCGTTGAAGCTTTCTTT
few TRBJ2-1 . TRBV9 CASSASGNEQFF TGTGCCAGCAGCGCATCAGGGAATGAGCAGTTCTTC
few TRBJ1-3 . TRBV18 CASSPASGADTIYF TGTGCCAGCTCACCGGCTTCAGGGGCGGACACCATATATTTT
. TRBJ1-5 . TRBV19 CASSWGHGNQPQHF TGTGCCAGTAGTTGGGGACATGGTAATCAGCCCCAGCATTTT
. TRBJ2-3 . TRBV9 CASSVGQGASSQDTQYF TGTGCCAGCAGCGTAGGCCAGGGCGCATCCTCACAAGATACGCAGTATTTT
. TRBJ1-1 . TRBV19 CASSIDPTATVNTEAFF TGTGCCAGTAGTATAGATCCGACAGCAACGGTGAACACTGAAGCTTTCTTT
. TRBJ1-2 . TRBV10-1 CASSDRVSGAYSYTF TGCGCCAGCAGTGACCGTGTTTCGGGAGCCTATTCCTACACCTTC
few TRBJ1-5 TRBD1 TRBV28 CASRPGQAHQPQHF TGTGCCAGCAGACCTGGACAGGCGCATCAGCCCCAGCATTTT
once TRBJ2-5 . TRBV2 CASSDGMAETQYF TGTGCCAGCAGCGACGGGATGGCGGAGACCCAGTACTTC
. TRBJ1-2 TRBD1 TRBV6-6 CASSYPMDRAGNGYTF TGTGCCAGCAGTTACCCAATGGACAGGGCCGGAAATGGCTACACCTTC
. TRBJ2-7 TRBD2 TRBV5-4 CASSFTSGFPTEGQYF TGTGCCAGCAGCTTTACTAGCGGATTCCCAACCGAGGGGCAGTACTTC
. TRBJ1-4 TRBD1 TRBV2 CASKTGQGSEKLFF TGTGCCAGCAAAACGGGACAGGGCTCGGAAAAACTGTTTTTT
few TRBJ2-2 TRBD2 TRBV7-6 CASTRQLAGALDTGELFF TGTGCCAGCACCCGCCAACTAGCGGGGGCGTTGGACACCGGGGAGCTGTTTTTT
. TRBJ1-6 . TRBV7-8 CASSFPDSPLHF TGTGCCAGCAGTTTCCCCGATTCACCCCTCCACTTT
. TRBJ1-1 . TRBV5-4 CASSLSRNTEAFF TGTGCCAGCAGCTTGTCCCGGAACACTGAAGCTTTCTTT
. TRBJ1-1 TRBD1 TRBV19 CASSIAGGTEAFF TGTGCCAGTAGTATTGCAGGGGGCACTGAAGCTTTCTTT
. TRBJ2-1 TRBD2 TRBV19 CASNAGGSSYNEQFF TGTGCCAGTAATGCGGGGGGGAGCTCCTACAATGAGCAGTTCTTC
few TRBJ2-3 . TRBV11-2 CASSLGMTGTDTQYF TGTGCCAGCAGTTTAGGGATGACAGGCACAGATACGCAGTATTTT
. TRBJ1-2 TRBD1 TRBV6-5 CASSRDRAAYGYTF TGTGCCAGCAGCAGGGACAGGGCGGCCTATGGCTACACCTTC
once TRBJ2-2 TRBD2 TRBV11-2 CASSGGTKNTGELFF TGTGCCAGCAGCGGTGGGACTAAGAACACCGGGGAGCTGTTTTTT
. TRBJ2-2 TRBD1 TRBV4-1 CASTPSVDRGRQRELFF TGCGCCAGCACCCCCTCCGTAGACAGGGGGCGTCAAAGGGAGCTGTTTTTT